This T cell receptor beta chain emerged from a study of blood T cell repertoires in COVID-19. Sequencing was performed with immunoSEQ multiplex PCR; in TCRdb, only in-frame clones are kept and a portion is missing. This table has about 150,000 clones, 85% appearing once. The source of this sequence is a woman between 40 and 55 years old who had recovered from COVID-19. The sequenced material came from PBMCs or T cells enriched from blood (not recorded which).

The DNA for the CDR3 is TGTGCCTGGAGTGGGCATGATACAGGGATCTATGGCTACACCTTC. Its protein product is CAWSGHDTGIYGYTF. This chain joins TRBV30 and TRBJ1-2, with TRBD1 as a possible D gene (6 bases). CDR1 is GTSNPN and CDR2 is SVGIG in the germline V gene (reference sequence). The CDR3 is made up of 15 amino acids. The V and J ends lost 1 base and 4 bases respectively, with 16 bases between them.